The rows below give T cell receptor beta chains drawn from one sample of a study of identical twins. From the 5' RACE reads, TCRdb called clonotypes with MiXCR, one entry per CDR3 protein. The sample includes about 550,000 distinct CDR3 sequences, about 20% of them seen just once. The sample was also linked to a second study, of yellow fever vaccine responses in identical twins.

The sequenced sample was CD4+ T cells sorted from blood. These receptors all stem from a woman between 18 and 29 years old in good health. Each CDR3 is given with its conserved first and last residue. The D gene is left open where the match is weak. Clone size appears in some rows only: once, few, many, or a class for an expanded clone.

v_call	d_call	j_call	clone_size	cdr3_nt	cdr3_aa
TRBV10-3	.	TRBJ1-5	many	TGTGCCATCAGGGGTTCCGGTCAGCCCCAGCATTTT	CAIRGSGQPQHF
TRBV10-3	TRBD2	TRBJ2-7	.	TGTGCCATCAGTGATACGGGACTAGCGGACTCCTACGAGCAGTACTTC	CAISDTGLADSYEQYF
TRBV7-9	.	TRBJ2-5	few	TGTGCCAGCAGCCCCACTGGGGGTTTTGGGCAAGAGACCCAGTACTTC	CASSPTGGFGQETQYF
TRBV10-3	.	TRBJ2-1	few	TGTGCCACCGAGGACGGGGGTTACAATGAGCAGTTCTTC	CATEDGGYNEQFF
TRBV11-2	.	TRBJ2-1	few	TGTGCCAGCAGCTTAGAAGACATATACAATGAGCAGTTCTTC	CASSLEDIYNEQFF
TRBV5-1	.	TRBJ2-3	few	TGCGCCAGCAGCTTTCTGGGGGACGCAGATACGCAGTATTTT	CASSFLGDADTQYF
TRBV12-3/TRBV12-4	TRBD1	TRBJ2-1	few	TGTGCCAGCGGGATCTCGGGACAGGGATGGTTCTTC	CASGISGQGWFF
TRBV28	.	TRBJ2-7	few	TGTGCCAGCAGTTTTCGAACAGGGCTGTCCTACGAGCAGTACTTC	CASSFRTGLSYEQYF
TRBV9	.	TRBJ2-5	few	TGTGCCAGCAGCGTAAGCCAGGGCGGGGAGACCCAGTACTTC	CASSVSQGGETQYF
TRBV20-1	.	TRBJ2-1	.	TGCAGTGCTACCTCCGCCGCGTGGGAGCGGTTCTTC	CSATSAAWERFF
TRBV7-9	.	TRBJ2-7	few	TGTGCCAGCAGCCCTGGATTTGCGGGCGAGAGTCTTTACGAGCAGTACTTC	CASSPGFAGESLYEQYF